This is a list of T cell receptor beta chains from one sample in a study of T cell repertoires in cytomegalovirus infection. For these receptors, no antigen is known. TCRdb ran MiXCR on the reads and lists one entry per CDR3 protein. Of some 350,000 distinct CDR3 sequences detected, about 35% appear once; the ten largest clones hold approximately 12%. Here the sequenced sample was cultured PBMCs, taken from culture after CMV antigen stimulation. Every receptor here comes from a human donor in good health (CMV status not recorded). Some clones in this sample may be carry-over from other donors' samples. Both conserved end residues are part of each CDR3. Each record gives: CDR3 protein, CDR3 DNA, clone size, D gene, J gene, CDR3 length, V gene. D genes are given only for firm matches. Size is stated for part of the rows, as once, few or many counts, or as a class when the clone is expanded.

CDR3 protein: CAISQGGRGTEAFF; CDR3 DNA: TGTGCCATCAGTCAAGGGGGGAGGGGCACTGAAGCTTTCTTT; clone size: .; D gene: .; J gene: TRBJ1-1; CDR3 length: 14; V gene: TRBV10-3
CDR3 protein: CASSPPGGDTGELFF; CDR3 DNA: TGCGCCAGCAGCCCACCAGGGGGCGACACCGGGGAGCTGTTTTTT; clone size: few; D gene: TRBD1; J gene: TRBJ2-2; CDR3 length: 15; V gene: TRBV5-1
CDR3 protein: CASSPGTGGINGYTF; CDR3 DNA: TGTGCCAGCAGCCCAGGGACAGGGGGCATTAATGGCTACACCTTC; clone size: .; D gene: TRBD1; J gene: TRBJ1-2; CDR3 length: 15; V gene: TRBV7-2
CDR3 protein: CASSLWGGGEFF; CDR3 DNA: TGTGCCAGCAGCTTGTGGGGTGGGGGGGAGTTCTTC; clone size: few; D gene: TRBD2; J gene: TRBJ2-1; CDR3 length: 12; V gene: TRBV5-6
CDR3 protein: CASSPGRTGANEQFF; CDR3 DNA: TGTGCCAGCAGCCCCGGCCGGACAGGGGCTAATGAGCAGTTCTTC; clone size: few; D gene: TRBD1; J gene: TRBJ2-1; CDR3 length: 15; V gene: TRBV6-2/TRBV6-3
CDR3 protein: CSVEEVATVGEQFF; CDR3 DNA: TGCAGCGTTGAAGAAGTAGCGACAGTCGGTGAGCAGTTCTTC; clone size: .; D gene: .; J gene: TRBJ2-1; CDR3 length: 14; V gene: TRBV29-1
CDR3 protein: CASRLERGTRTGELFF; CDR3 DNA: TGTGCCAGCCGCCTCGAAAGGGGGACCAGAACCGGGGAGCTGTTTTTT; clone size: few; D gene: .; J gene: TRBJ2-2; CDR3 length: 16; V gene: TRBV6-2/TRBV6-3
CDR3 protein: CASSPLEEFGTEAFF; CDR3 DNA: TGTGCCAGCTCACCATTGGAGGAGTTTGGGACTGAAGCTTTCTTT; clone size: .; D gene: .; J gene: TRBJ1-1; CDR3 length: 15; V gene: TRBV18
CDR3 protein: CASSYGWQYEQYF; CDR3 DNA: TGTGCCAGCAGTTATGGGTGGCAATACGAGCAGTACTTC; clone size: .; D gene: .; J gene: TRBJ2-7; CDR3 length: 13; V gene: TRBV6-2/TRBV6-3
CDR3 protein: CASSLALPGELFF; CDR3 DNA: TGTGCCAGCAGCTTAGCGCTCCCCGGGGAGCTGTTTTTT; clone size: few; D gene: .; J gene: TRBJ2-2; CDR3 length: 13; V gene: TRBV7-2
CDR3 protein: CATSDGKRFRNEQFF; CDR3 DNA: TGTGCCACCAGTGATGGAAAGCGTTTTCGGAATGAGCAGTTCTTC; clone size: few; D gene: .; J gene: TRBJ2-1; CDR3 length: 15; V gene: TRBV24-1
CDR3 protein: CASKTFSSNQPQHF; CDR3 DNA: TGTGCCAGCAAAACATTCAGTAGCAATCAGCCCCAGCATTTT; clone size: .; D gene: .; J gene: TRBJ1-5; CDR3 length: 14; V gene: TRBV27
CDR3 protein: CASTPGDLSGPNSYEQYF; CDR3 DNA: TGTGCCAGCACCCCAGGGGACCTTAGCGGGCCAAACTCCTACGAGCAGTACTTC; clone size: .; D gene: .; J gene: TRBJ2-7; CDR3 length: 18; V gene: TRBV2
CDR3 protein: CASSRGFSVADTEAFF; CDR3 DNA: TGTGCCAGTAGTCGAGGTTTTAGTGTTGCGGACACTGAAGCTTTCTTT; clone size: few; D gene: .; J gene: TRBJ1-1; CDR3 length: 16; V gene: TRBV19
CDR3 protein: CASSSSTTLQPQHF; CDR3 DNA: TGTGCCAGCAGCTCTAGCACTACGCTACAGCCCCAGCATTTT; clone size: many; D gene: .; J gene: TRBJ1-5; CDR3 length: 14; V gene: TRBV7-2
CDR3 protein: CASSLQGAGGELFF; CDR3 DNA: TGTGCCAGCAGCCTACAGGGGGCTGGCGGGGAGCTGTTTTTT; clone size: few; D gene: TRBD1; J gene: TRBJ2-2; CDR3 length: 14; V gene: TRBV11-3
CDR3 protein: CATSEGGGLRGNQPQHF; CDR3 DNA: TGTGCCACCAGTGAGGGCGGGGGGCTTCGGGGCAATCAGCCCCAGCATTTT; clone size: .; D gene: .; J gene: TRBJ1-5; CDR3 length: 17; V gene: TRBV24-1
CDR3 protein: CASSSNQGSPNYGYTF; CDR3 DNA: TGTGCCAGCAGCTCGAATCAGGGGTCCCCTAACTATGGCTACACCTTC; clone size: .; D gene: .; J gene: TRBJ1-2; CDR3 length: 16; V gene: TRBV11-3
CDR3 protein: CASRPGTSGNYEQFF; CDR3 DNA: TGTGCCAGCAGGCCCGGGACTAGCGGGAATTATGAGCAGTTCTTC; clone size: once; D gene: TRBD2; J gene: TRBJ2-1; CDR3 length: 15; V gene: TRBV7-2
CDR3 protein: CASSLYFYEQYF; CDR3 DNA: TGTGCCAGCAGTTTATACTTCTACGAGCAGTACTTC; clone size: .; D gene: .; J gene: TRBJ2-7; CDR3 length: 12; V gene: TRBV28
CDR3 protein: CASSMRRGEQFF; CDR3 DNA: TGTGCCAGTAGTATGCGGAGGGGTGAGCAGTTCTTC; clone size: .; D gene: .; J gene: TRBJ2-1; CDR3 length: 12; V gene: TRBV19
CDR3 protein: CASSPPTQGSPSFF; CDR3 DNA: TGTGCCAGCAGCCCCCCGACACAGGGGTCCCCTTCATTCTTC; clone size: .; D gene: TRBD1; J gene: TRBJ2-1; CDR3 length: 14; V gene: TRBV7-9